This T cell receptor (beta chain) was found in a study of OX40 agonist ivuxolimab in advanced cancers. As for the study in general: Patient treatment consisted of intravenous ivuxolimab administration every 2 weeks at 0.01 to 10 mg/kg. Each dose-escalation patient presented with hepatocellular carcinoma, melanoma, renal cell or head and neck cancer.

Study results and caveats: People who partly responded at 0.1-3.0 mg/kg had some of the least clonal expansion seen. CD4+ and CD8+ blood T cells expanded clonally by week 6 at 0.1 to 3.0 mg/kg.

This clone has a handful of counts. Antigen unknown. This CDR3 contains 16 residues. CDR1 and CDR2 (germline): MDHEN, SYDVKM. After removal of 6 bases from V and 2 bases from J, the junction contained 8 bases not matched to a gene. Sequencing used immunoSEQ multiplex PCR; TCRdb keeps in-frame clones, though not all of them. Among approximately 23,000 clones listed, roughly 86% were seen once. The sample consisted of CD4+ or CD8+ T cells sorted from blood, taken in a trial of the OX40 agonist ivuxolimab. The TCR comes from an adult with an advanced solid tumor such as melanoma, head and neck, liver or kidney cancer. This chain uses TRBV28 with TRBJ2-1; 9 nucleotides agree with TRBD1. The CDR3 loop reads CASRPDRGPPYNEQFF. Here the CDR3 DNA reads TGTGCCAGCAGACCGGACAGGGGACCCCCCTACAATGAGCAGTTCTTC.